A selection of T cell receptor beta chains follows, all from one sample in a study of control samples from healthy donors and cancer patients. Sequenced by immunoSEQ multiplex PCR; TCRdb stores in-frame clones only, minus some. The data show about 150,000 clones, approximately 93% seen once. Material: blood. The origin of the receptors is a man aged 35 to 55 in good health. The CDR3 runs from the conserved cysteine through the conserved F or W. The D gene is left open where the match is weak. Size tells how often a clone was seen (once, few, many) or the class of an expanded clone, and some rows leave it out.

d_call	j_call	clone_size	v_call	cdr3_nt	cdr3_aa
-	TRBJ1-6	-	TRBV6-1	TGTGCCAGCAGTGAAAACGGGCCAGGAAAACTCCACTTT	CASSENGPGKLHF
TRBD1	TRBJ1-1	-	TRBV11-1	TGTGCCAGCAGCCCACGACAGGGGGGGTGGACTGAAGCTTTCTTT	CASSPRQGGWTEAFF
-	TRBJ2-1	-	TRBV4-3	TGCGCCAGCAGCCAAGATAGGGCTTCTACTAATGAGCAGTTCTTC	CASSQDRASTNEQFF
-	TRBJ2-5	-	TRBV7-8	TGTGCCAGCAGCCCACCTAAATTTGGTGGGTCCCAGTACTTC	CASSPPKFGGSQYF
-	TRBJ2-5	few	TRBV6-1	TGTGCCAGCAGTGAGGTAGATGAGACCCAGTACTTC	CASSEVDETQYF
-	TRBJ2-1	-	TRBV6-5	TGTGCCAGCAGTTTCTATCCGGTGGGAGACAATGAGCAGTTCTTC	CASSFYPVGDNEQFF
-	TRBJ2-3	-	TRBV11-2	TGTGCCAGCAATTCCCTAGATCGTTGGGCCACAGATACGCAGTATTTT	CASNSLDRWATDTQYF
TRBD2	TRBJ2-3	-	TRBV10-3	TGTGCCATCAGTGAGTCGACGGCTAGCGGGGGGACAGATACGCAGTATTTT	CAISESTASGGTDTQYF
TRBD1	TRBJ2-7	-	TRBV5-6	TGTGCCAGCAGCGATTCGCTAGACAGGGGGGGTTACGAGCAGTACTTC	CASSDSLDRGGYEQYF
-	TRBJ1-1	once	TRBV5-6	TGTGCCAGCAGCTTGGTTCAGGGCCTGACTGAAGCTTTCTTT	CASSLVQGLTEAFF
-	TRBJ2-3	-	TRBV6-2/TRBV6-3	TGTGCCAGCAGCCGAGGACAACTAAGCCTCACAGATACGCAGTATTTT	CASSRGQLSLTDTQYF
-	TRBJ1-1	-	TRBV10-3	TGTGCCATCAGTGTGGGGCGACAGATGAACACTGAAGCTTTCTTT	CAISVGRQMNTEAFF
TRBD2	TRBJ2-7	-	TRBV9	TGTGCCAGCAGCGTAGCTGGGGGGGGTTACCACGAGCAGTACTTC	CASSVAGGGYHEQYF
-	TRBJ1-5	-	TRBV7-2	TGTGCCAGCAGCTTAGATTCTGGGTTTAATCAGCCCCAGCATTTT	CASSLDSGFNQPQHF
TRBD1	TRBJ1-1	-	TRBV10-3	TGTGCCATCAGTGAGTTCCCGGGACAGGGGGCTGAAGCTTTCTTT	CAISEFPGQGAEAFF
-	TRBJ1-3	-	TRBV19	TGTGCTACAGGGCCAAACTCTGGAAACACCATATATTTT	CATGPNSGNTIYF
-	TRBJ1-1	-	TRBV6-5	TGTGCCAGCAGCAAAAGCGGGACCAGTGCTTTCTTT	CASSKSGTSAFF
-	TRBJ1-1	-	TRBV6-5	TGTGCCAGCATCTTTACGTCCCTCGGGACTGAAGCTTTCTTT	CASIFTSLGTEAFF
-	TRBJ1-2	-	TRBV13	TGTGCCAGCAGCTCGCTTGCGACGTTCTATGGCTACACCTTC	CASSSLATFYGYTF
-	TRBJ2-7	-	TRBV7-2	TGTGCCAGCAGCTTAGTAGGCGGTGGGACGGGACCTCGGGAGCAGTACTTC	CASSLVGGGTGPREQYF
-	TRBJ1-2	-	TRBV29-1	TGCAGCGTTAGTCGAGGGGGGGTCTATGGCTACACCTTC	CSVSRGGVYGYTF
-	TRBJ1-5	-	TRBV19	TGTGCCAGTAGTACCGGGTCCGATCAGCCCCAGCATTTT	CASSTGSDQPQHF
-	TRBJ2-1	-	TRBV4-1	TGCGCCAGCAGCCAGGGGCCCAACTGGGGGAATGAGCAGTTCTTC	CASSQGPNWGNEQFF
TRBD2	TRBJ2-7	-	TRBV5-1	TGCGCCAGTGGACTAGCGGGGGTCGAGCAGTACTTC	CASGLAGVEQYF
TRBD1	TRBJ2-2	-	TRBV30	TGTGCCTGGAGTGGAGGGACAGGGTCCGGGGAGCTGTTTTTT	CAWSGGTGSGELFF
-	TRBJ2-1	-	TRBV19	TGTGCCAGTAGGCAGGGGGGATCCTACAATGAGCAGTTCTTC	CASRQGGSYNEQFF
-	TRBJ1-6	-	TRBV5-1	TGCGCCAGCAGCTTGACCGGGCTCTCCTATAATTCACCCCTCCACTTT	CASSLTGLSYNSPLHF